These 22 T cell receptor beta chains originate from one sample sequenced in a study of regulatory T cells in long-lasting Graves disease listed by TCRdb under 2021. Libraries were constructed by multiplex PCR. The sequencer was an Illumina HiSeq 4000. iRepertoire HTBI primers and Arm-PCR amplification of CDR3 regions were used to construct TCR beta libraries. TCRdb ran its own pipeline on the public reads, namely fastp trimming at Q25 and MiXCR clone calling, and kept in-frame beta chains. Each entry merges the rows of one CDR3 protein and shows their most common DNA and genes. The sample table holds 450,000 to 650,000 distinct CDR3 sequences, of which 16% were seen once. 25% of the sample goes to the ten largest clones. The sample's time point label, in plain terms: newly diagnosed GD, antithyroid drugs for less than 3 months. RNA was extracted from PBMCs in TRIzol for both TCR sequencing and RNA sequencing.

This sample also appeared in a second study, on T cells in Graves' hyperthyroidism and ophthalmopathy.

The sample was peripheral blood mononuclear cells (PBMCs), taken at new diagnosis, from a patient treated with antithyroid drugs. These TCRs come from a woman aged 40 to 65 with Graves disease. Donor details come from another sample of the same person, matched by shared clones.

V usage is TRBV19 and J usage is TRBJ2-2; tentatively, D is TRBD1 or TRBD2 (6 bases each). Germline CDR1 is LNHDA and CDR2 is SQIVND (reference sequence). The germline V and J ends were trimmed by 6 bases and 5 bases, with 16 bases remaining between them. The CDR3 is made up of 15 amino acids. CDR3 loop: CASRRSGARTGELFF. The DNA of the CDR3 is TGTGCCAGTAGGAGGTCGGGGGCGCGTACCGGGGAGCTGTTTTTT.

This clonotype occurred many times. The DNA for the CDR3 is TGTGCCAGCAGCAACCAAGGACAGGGTAGCAATCAGCCCCAGCATTTT. Its protein is CASSNQGQGSNQPQHF. J is TRBJ1-5 and V is TRBV12-3 or TRBV12-4, with TRBD1 matching over 8 bases. Losses at the gene ends were 6 bases for V and 0 bases for J; bases not matched to a gene: 7. The CDR3 length is 16 residues.

This clonotype was counted ten times or more. The chain recombines TRBV6-1 with TRBJ2-7; TRBD2 is a possible D gene (7 bases). CDR3 length: 15 residues. V was cut by 7 bases and J by 0 bases, with 16 bases left in between. Germline V CDR1 and CDR2: MNHNS, SASEGT. This chain's CDR3 is CASTPSGGLSYEQYF. DNA for the CDR3: TGTGCCAGCACCCCGTCGGGGGGCCTCTCCTACGAGCAGTACTTC.

This clonotype was observed many times. The V and J genes are TRBV2 and TRBJ2-1, with 7 bases identical to TRBD2. The closer fit of TRBJ2-5 to the DNA end suggests the J call may be wrong. This CDR3 is built from 14 residues. CDR1 is SNHLY and CDR2 is FYNNEI in the germline V gene. The CDR3 spells CASPGLGGQETQYF. In nucleotides, the CDR3 is TGTGCCAGCCCCGGACTCGGGGGGCAAGAGACCCAGTACTTC.

The chain couples TRBV20-1 to TRBJ1-1; D unresolved. The CDR3 contains 14 residues. Trimming pared 5 bases from V and 0 bases from J, leaving 13 bases between. Looked up from germline, CDR1 is DFQATT and CDR2 is SNEGSKA (reference sequence). This chain's CDR3 is CSAPASGVNTEAFF. CDR3 in DNA: TGCAGTGCTCCTGCCAGCGGGGTGAACACTGAAGCTTTCTTT.

The V call is TRBV19, the J call TRBJ1-2; D possibly corresponds to TRBD1 (5 bases). The V end lost 6 bases, the J end lost 3 bases, and 11 bases lay between the germline ends. This CDR3 comprises 13 residues. Germline V CDR1 and CDR2: LNHDA, SQIVND (reference sequence). Here the CDR3 DNA reads TGTGCCAGTAGGACGGGGGGACACTATGGCTACACCTTC. Its protein product is CASRTGGHYGYTF.

The rearrangement uses TRBV29-1 and TRBJ1-1; the match to TRBD1 covers 7 bases. This CDR3 region has 14 residues. CDR1 and CDR2 from the germline V gene are SQVTM and ANQGSEA. Losses at the gene ends were 5 bases for V and 0 bases for J; bases not matched to a gene: 6. The CDR3 loop reads CSVTKQGLNTEAFF. The CDR3 bases are TGCAGCGTTACGAAACAGGGGTTGAACACTGAAGCTTTCTTT.

The chain is built from TRBV12-3 or TRBV12-4 and TRBJ1-1; tentative D call: TRBD1 (5 bases). The CDR3 has 15 residues. V lost 5 bases and J 4 bases, leaving 17 bases between the germline ends. CDR3 residues: CASSQGAGLITEAFF. For the CDR3, the DNA is TGTGCCAGCAGTCAAGGGGCAGGGTTAATCACTGAAGCTTTCTTT.

This clonotype was found many times. CDR3 DNA: TGTGCCAGCAGCTTAGAAGTGAGTTTCTATGGCTACACCTTC. It translates to CASSLEVSFYGYTF. The chain combines TRBV11-2 with TRBJ1-2, with D uncertain. Per the germline V gene, CDR1 is SGHAT and CDR2 is FQNNGV. The CDR3 totals 14 residues. The ends were cut back, 0 bases at V and 4 bases at J, with 9 bases in the middle.

Concerning this clonotype itself: The junction departs from the called germline gene at one end, perhaps through a read error. The chain combines TRBV10-3 with TRBJ1-2; D is undetermined. In germline, CDR1 is ENHRY, CDR2 SYGVKD. CDR3 length: 15 amino acids. This CDR3 is CAVSELADGAHGYTF. The CDR3, as DNA: TGTGCCGTCAGTGAATTGGCTGACGGAGCCCATGGCTACACCTTC.

This clonotype appeared many times. This rearrangement joins TRBV10-2 to TRBJ2-7; the D gene is possibly TRBD2 (6 bases). This CDR3 has 13 residues. Germline loops: CDR1 WSHSY, CDR2 SAAADI. The V gene lost 6 bases and the J gene lost 2 bases, with 11 bases spanning the gap. CDR3 loop: CASRRGGPYEQYF. DNA of the CDR3: TGCGCCAGCAGACGGGGAGGACCCTACGAGCAGTACTTC.

This clonotype was seen many times. The genes are TRBV6-5 and TRBJ2-5; 9 bases are shared with TRBD1. The CDR3 extends over 15 amino acids. CDR1 MNHEY and CDR2 SVGAGI come from the germline V gene. The V segment lost 4 bases and the J segment 0 bases; nucleotides outside the gene matches: 3. The CDR3 DNA sequence: TGTGCCAGCAGTTCCGGGACAGGGTACCAAGAGACCCAGTACTTC. Amino acids: CASSSGTGYQETQYF.

The sample holds many counts of this clonotype. J is TRBJ2-7 and V is TRBV7-9, with 7 bases matching TRBD1. This CDR3 comprises 17 residues. Per germline, CDR1 SEHNR and CDR2 FQNEAQ (reference sequence). V shed 1 base and J 2 bases; nucleotides not matched to a gene: 11. The CDR3 DNA reads TGTGCCAGCAGCTTAGGCCCACCGGGACAGCCGACCTACGAGCAGTACTTC. Translation gives CASSLGPPGQPTYEQYF.

This clonotype came up many times. The chain has TRBV6-5 and TRBJ2-3; maybe TRBD1 (5 bases). This CDR3 is built from 15 residues. Trimming shortened V by 0 bases and J by 4 bases, and 11 bases separated the two germline ends. The germline V gene has CDR1 MNHEY and CDR2 SVGAGI. CDR3 amino acids: CASSYSVQGSDTQYF. The DNA for the CDR3 is TGTGCCAGCAGTTACTCGGTCCAGGGATCAGATACGCAGTATTTT.

This clonotype has at least ten counts. The genes are TRBV6-5 and TRBJ1-1; D is possibly TRBD1 (6 bases). The length of the CDR3 is 15 residues. Trimming removed 4 bases from V and 1 base from J, with 13 bases in between. Germline V gene data show CDR1 as MNHEY and CDR2 as SVGAGI. The CDR3 bases are TGTGCCAGCAGTTTCCACAGGGAGGCGAACACTGAAGCTTTCTTT. It translates to CASSFHREANTEAFF.

In this sample, this clonotype turned up many times. CDR3 amino acids: CSASVVYEQYF. The CDR3, as DNA: TGCAGTGCTAGTGTAGTTTACGAGCAGTACTTC. The chain couples TRBV20-1 to TRBJ2-7; D is unclear. The CDR3 contains 11 residues. Trimming stripped 3 bases from V and 4 bases from J, with 7 bases between. The germline V gene encodes CDR1 DFQATT and CDR2 SNEGSKA (reference sequence).

This clonotype was seen once. The CDR3 DNA reads as TGTGCCAGCAATCCGGACAGGGCCGGGACCGGGGAGCTGTTTTTT. Its protein is CASNPDRAGTGELFF. This chain uses TRBV2 with TRBJ2-2, with 8 bases fitting TRBD1. Unmatched junction bases numbered 9, after V lost 7 bases and J lost 5 bases. Germline V gene data show CDR1 as SNHLY and CDR2 as FYNNEI. This CDR3 is 15 amino acids long.

This clonotype was observed a few times. The rearrangement uses TRBV6-1 and TRBJ1-2, with a weak D call TRBD1 (6 bases). The CDR3 totals 13 residues. V was clipped by 7 bases and J by 3 bases, with 12 bases between them. CDR1 and CDR2 from the germline V gene are MNHNS and SASEGT. DNA for the CDR3: TGTGCCAGCATTTTAGGGACATACTATGGCTACACCTTC. This gives the protein CASILGTYYGYTF.

This chain links TRBV29-1 with TRBJ2-1, with a tentative D call TRBD1 (7 bases). CDR1 and CDR2 (germline): SQVTM, ANQGSEA. This CDR3 has 13 amino acids. The V and J ends lost 5 bases and 10 bases respectively, with 18 bases between them. For the CDR3, the DNA is TGCAGCGTTACCCGGACAGGCGGGGAAGAGCAGTTCTTC. This translates into CSVTRTGGEEQFF.

This rearrangement joins TRBV7-8 to TRBJ1-1; TRBD1 might be the D (5 bases). There are 15 residues in the CDR3. Germline CDR1 is SGHVS and CDR2 is FQNEAQ. The germline V and J ends were trimmed by 5 bases and 5 bases, with 18 bases remaining between them. CDR3 in amino acids: CASSLLAGRSTEAFF. The CDR3, as DNA: TGTGCCAGCAGCCTGTTGGCAGGGAGGAGTACTGAAGCTTTCTTT.

This chain uses TRBV3-1 with TRBJ1-1; D not resolved. The ends were cut back, 3 bases at V and 1 base at J, with 30 bases in the middle. Germline values: CDR1 LGHDT, CDR2 YNNKEL (reference sequence). This CDR3 has 21 amino acids. The CDR3 loop is CASSQPPRIIFRLSSNTEAFF. As DNA, the CDR3 is TGTGCCAGCAGCCAGCCACCTAGAATAATTTTCAGGCTTTCCTCGAACACTGAAGCTTTCTTT.

There are a few counts of this clonotype. The chain carries TRBV3-1 and TRBJ1-5, with D tentatively TRBD1 (5 bases). V was shortened by 2 bases and J by 4 bases, with 9 bases between the two germline ends. The length of the CDR3 is 14 residues. Germline V CDR1 and CDR2: LGHDT, YNNKEL (reference sequence). In nucleotides, the CDR3 is TGTGCCAGCAGCCAACACGAGGGGAATCAGCCCCAGCATTTT. Amino acids: CASSQHEGNQPQHF.